This T cell receptor (beta chain) was obtained from a study of esophageal squamous cell carcinoma under preoperative chemotherapy. As for the study in general: Both tumor-infiltrating lymphocytes and peripheral blood T cells were profiled.

Described time point: after preoperative PTX-NDP chemotherapy. With 7 bases clipped from V and 1 base from J, the junction kept 10 bases outside the gene matches. CDR1 is SGHVS and CDR2 is FNYEAQ in the germline V gene. The CDR3 covers 18 residues. Using its own MiXCR run on the PCR reads, TCRdb lists one record per CDR3 protein. This table has roughly 10,000 distinct CDR3 sequences, approximately 48% appearing once. This chain connects TRBV7-6 to TRBJ2-3; the match to TRBD2 covers 14 bases. The specimen was taken from a patient given preoperative chemotherapy. The clonotype comes from a human donor with esophageal squamous cell carcinoma. The donor label of this sample is uncertain. CDR3 coding DNA: TGTGCCAGCACCCGACTAGCGGGAGGGCCTCGGGGCACAGATACGCAGTATTTT. The encoded protein is CASTRLAGGPRGTDTQYF.